This TCR beta chain was sequenced for a study of blood T cell repertoires in COVID-19 (dated by TCRdb to 2018 to 2021). Regarding the research as a whole: Samples from collaborators originated in the United States, Italy and Spain and spanned both the acute and convalescent phases of COVID-19. The samples were drawn from two sources: the first 160 participants of the ongoing ImmuneRACE study, and 950 to 1,500 subjects contributed by 6 global collaborators. Nearly every sample came with metadata listing a de-identified subject ID, COVID-19 status, age in years and sex. HLA class I and class II types, where available, came from metadata supplied by the sample provider rather than from assay-based typing. The material from the prospective study consisted of cDNA or gDNA derived from T cells, B-cell-depleted T cells, or PBMCs. Deeply sampled blood TCRbeta repertoires from subjects exposed to, actively infected with, or recovered from COVID-19 were included in the dataset. The repertoires were made available in a free public database intended to serve as a resource for research on the immune response to SARS-CoV-2. What the authors observed across the whole study: Clinical and demographic metadata were provided uncurated, with the amount varying by source and participant.

The immunoSEQ Assay, a bias-controlled multiplex PCR, was used to amplify TCRbeta CDR3 regions from genomic DNA. Regarding the original processing steps: The number of nucleated cells in each sample was estimated by amplification of reference gene primers within the assay. To quantify the absolute abundance of each unique TCRbeta CDR3 rearrangement, sequence reads were collapsed and filtered. For each sample, productive Simpson clonality was calculated by taking the square root of Simpson's diversity index across productive rearrangements. Not all clones reach the TCRdb copy of this immuneACCESS table, which keeps in-frame sequences only. Checked studies attribute under half of the gap to unresolved V genes and leave the rest unexplained. V and J calls and clone size are those listed in that table; D and trimming were worked out from the DNA. Present in this sample are around 320,000 clones, about 90% of which were seen just once. The ten largest make up around 10% of the sample.

In Seattle, one collaborating source enrolled patients while the infection was active and tracked those patients longitudinally over the course of disease. The collaborating institutions used their own protocols to collect whole blood in K2EDTA tubes. For TCRbeta analysis, collaborators shipped samples in one of three forms: frozen whole blood, isolated PBMCs, or DNA extracted from either of those sample types. Regarding this clone: Its binding antigen is unknown. No qualities accompany the bases; no much larger clone lies one base away.

The CDR3 sequence holds 13 residues, the cysteine and phenylalanine included. CDR3 DNA only is kept here, 39 bases in frame from base 1. V loses 10 bases, J loses 5 bases, and the germline ends lie 17 bases apart. From a lookup of the germline V gene, CDR1 and CDR2 are MNHEY and SVGAGI. The sequence derives from a woman under 40 with COVID-19, enrolled during active disease. The sequence links TRBV6-5 to TRBJ2-5; confidence is insufficient to name the D gene. The sequencing sample was made of peripheral blood. The CDR3 has the sequence CATRRRVQETQYF. The sequence in DNA is TGTGCCACCCGGCGTCGGGTTCAGGAGACCCAGTACTTC.